This record looks at one T cell receptor beta chain sequence and its context. V lost 3 bases and J lost 4; bases outside the gene matches: 8. The germline V gene encodes CDR1 SGDLS and CDR2 YYNGEE. CDR3 length: 16 amino acids. This sample stems from a study of blood T cell repertoires in COVID-19. In the study overall: Acute and convalescent COVID-19 samples came from the United States, Italy and Spain. T cells, B-cell-depleted T cells, or PBMCs supplied cDNA or gDNA.

Original processing methods: Reference gene primer amplification in the assay estimated nucleated cell counts. The repertoire was sequenced with immunoSEQ multiplex PCR; TCRdb's copy has only in-frame clones and lacks some. V, J and clone size reflect that table, while D and trimming were determined from the DNA. Seen here are roughly 97,000 clones, approximately 88% observed once, and the top ten hold 4% to 6%. This sequence was found in a human donor in a cohort sampled during active COVID-19. What was sequenced was peripheral blood. V gene TRBV9 combines with J gene TRBJ2-3; TRBD2 matches at 10 bases. In DNA, the CDR3 is TGTGCCAGCAGCGACGAGCGGGGGGGCAGTGCAGATACGCAGTATTTT. Amino acids: CASSDERGGSADTQYF. The entire variable domain, with the rest obtained from reference TRBV9 and TRBJ2-3, is as follows: DSGVTQTPKHLITATGQRVTLRCSPRSGDLSVYWYQQSLDQGLQFLIQYYNGEERAKGNILERFSAQQFPDLHSELNLSSLELGDSALYFCASSDERGGSADTQYFGPGTRLTVL.